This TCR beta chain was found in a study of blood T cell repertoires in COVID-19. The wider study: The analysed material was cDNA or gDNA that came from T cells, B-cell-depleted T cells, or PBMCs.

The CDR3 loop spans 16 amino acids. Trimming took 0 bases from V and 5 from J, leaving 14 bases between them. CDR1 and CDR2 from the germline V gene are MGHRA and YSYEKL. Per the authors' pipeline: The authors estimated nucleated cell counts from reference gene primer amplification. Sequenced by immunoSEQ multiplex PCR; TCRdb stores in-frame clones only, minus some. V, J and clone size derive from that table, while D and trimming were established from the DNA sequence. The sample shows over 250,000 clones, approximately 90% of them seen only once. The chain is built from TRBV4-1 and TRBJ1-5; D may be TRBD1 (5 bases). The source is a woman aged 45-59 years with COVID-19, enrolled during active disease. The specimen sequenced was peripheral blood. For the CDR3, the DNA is TGCGCCAGCAGCCAAGATCCCCAGGGAGGTTATCAGCCCCAGCATTTT. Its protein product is CASSQDPQGGYQPQHF.